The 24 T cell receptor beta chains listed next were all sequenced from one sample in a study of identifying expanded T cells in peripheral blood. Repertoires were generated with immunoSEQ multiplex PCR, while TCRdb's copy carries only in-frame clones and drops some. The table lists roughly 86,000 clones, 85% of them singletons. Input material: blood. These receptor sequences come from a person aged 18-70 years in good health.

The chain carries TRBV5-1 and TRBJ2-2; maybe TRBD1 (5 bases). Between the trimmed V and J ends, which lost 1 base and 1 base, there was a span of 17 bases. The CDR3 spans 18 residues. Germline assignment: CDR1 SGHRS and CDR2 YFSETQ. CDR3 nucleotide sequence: TGCGCCAGCAGCTTGCGGTCGTCAGGGTACGGGAACACCGGGGAGCTGTTTTTT. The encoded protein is CASSLRSSGYGNTGELFF.

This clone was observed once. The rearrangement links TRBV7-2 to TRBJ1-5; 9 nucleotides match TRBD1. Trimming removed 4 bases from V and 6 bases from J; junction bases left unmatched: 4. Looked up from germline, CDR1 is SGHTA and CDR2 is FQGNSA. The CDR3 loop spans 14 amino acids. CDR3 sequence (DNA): TGTGCCAGCAGCTCGACAGGGGGATTTCAGCCCCAGCATTTT. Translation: CASSSTGGFQPQHF.

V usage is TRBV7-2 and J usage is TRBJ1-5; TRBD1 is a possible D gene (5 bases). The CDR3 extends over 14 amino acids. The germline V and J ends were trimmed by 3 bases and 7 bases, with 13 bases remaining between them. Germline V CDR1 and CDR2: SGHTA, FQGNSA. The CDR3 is CASSLGGLGQPQHF. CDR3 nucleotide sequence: TGTGCCAGCAGCTTGGGGGGTTTGGGGCAGCCCCAGCATTTT.

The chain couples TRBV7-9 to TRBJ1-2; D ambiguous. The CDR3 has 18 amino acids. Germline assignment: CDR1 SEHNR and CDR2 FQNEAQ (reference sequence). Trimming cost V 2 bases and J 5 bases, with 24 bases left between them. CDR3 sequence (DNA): TGTGCCAGCAGCTTAAAGGTTTGGCAGGCCGTACGGGAATATGGCTACACCTTC. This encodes CASSLKVWQAVREYGYTF. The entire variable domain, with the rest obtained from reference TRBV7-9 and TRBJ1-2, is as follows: DTGVSQNPRHKITKRGQNVTFRCDPISEHNRLYWYRQTLGQGPEFLTYFQNEAQLEKSRLLSDRFSAERPKGSFSTLEIQRTEQGDSAMYLCASSLKVWQAVREYGYTFGSGTRLTVV.

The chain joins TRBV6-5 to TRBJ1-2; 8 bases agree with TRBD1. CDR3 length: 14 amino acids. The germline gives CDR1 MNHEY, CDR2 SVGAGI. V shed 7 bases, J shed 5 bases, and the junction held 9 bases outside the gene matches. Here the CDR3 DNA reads TGTGCCAGCAACGGACAGGGAAATGTGTATGGCTACACCTTC. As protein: CASNGQGNVYGYTF.

The CDR3 is CASEQPRWTGTGANVLTF. The CDR3 DNA reads TGTGCCAGTGAGCAGCCCCGGTGGACAGGGACCGGGGCCAACGTCCTGACTTTC. The rearrangement links TRBV19 to TRBJ2-6; 8 nucleotides align to TRBD1. This CDR3 contains 18 residues. Germline assignment: CDR1 LNHDA and CDR2 SQIVND (reference sequence). J was trimmed by 4 bases and V by 8 bases; bases with no gene match: 16.

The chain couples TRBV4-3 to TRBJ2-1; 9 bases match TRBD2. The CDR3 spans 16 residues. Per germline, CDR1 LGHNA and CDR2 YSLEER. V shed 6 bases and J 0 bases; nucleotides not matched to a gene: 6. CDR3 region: CASSFAGGSSYNEQFF. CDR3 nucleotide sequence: TGCGCCAGCAGTTTCGCGGGGGGGAGCTCCTACAATGAGCAGTTCTTC.

The CDR3, as DNA: TGTGCCTGGAGTGGACAGCAAGAGACCCAGTACTTC. Its translation is CAWSGQQETQYF. This rearrangement joins TRBV30 to TRBJ2-5; TRBD1 might be the D (5 bases). The CDR3 loop spans 12 amino acids. Trimming pared 1 base from V and 2 bases from J, leaving 5 bases between. CDR1 is GTSNPN and CDR2 is SVGIG in the germline V gene (reference sequence).

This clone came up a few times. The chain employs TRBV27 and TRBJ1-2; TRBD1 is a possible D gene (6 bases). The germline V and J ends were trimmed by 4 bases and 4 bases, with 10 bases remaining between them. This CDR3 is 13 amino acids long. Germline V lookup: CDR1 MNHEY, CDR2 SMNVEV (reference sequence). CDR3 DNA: TGTGCCAGCAGTTCAGGGGCGGGCTATGGCTACACCTTC. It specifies CASSSGAGYGYTF.

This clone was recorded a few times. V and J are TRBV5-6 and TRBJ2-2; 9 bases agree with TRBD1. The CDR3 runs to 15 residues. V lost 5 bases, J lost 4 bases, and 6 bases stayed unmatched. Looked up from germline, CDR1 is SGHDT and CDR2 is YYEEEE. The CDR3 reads CASSKQGAGTGELFF. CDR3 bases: TGTGCCAGCAGTAAACAGGGGGCGGGCACCGGGGAGCTGTTTTTT.

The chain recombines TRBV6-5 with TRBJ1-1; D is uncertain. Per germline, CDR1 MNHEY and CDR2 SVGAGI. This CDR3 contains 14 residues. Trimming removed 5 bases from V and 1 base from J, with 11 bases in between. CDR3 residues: CASSRRTENTEAFF. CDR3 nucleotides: TGTGCCAGCAGTCGACGGACCGAGAACACTGAAGCTTTCTTT.

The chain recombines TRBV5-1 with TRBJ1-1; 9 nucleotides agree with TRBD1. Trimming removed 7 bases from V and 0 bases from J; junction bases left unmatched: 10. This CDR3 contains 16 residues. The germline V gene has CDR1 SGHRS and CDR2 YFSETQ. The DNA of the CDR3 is TGCGCCAGCCGTCTTACAGGGGGCTCCTTGAACACTGAAGCTTTCTTT. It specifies CASRLTGGSLNTEAFF.

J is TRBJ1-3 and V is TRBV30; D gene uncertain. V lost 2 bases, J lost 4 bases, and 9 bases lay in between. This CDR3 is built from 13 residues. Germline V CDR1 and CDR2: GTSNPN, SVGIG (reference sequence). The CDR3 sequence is CAWSKGTGNTIYF. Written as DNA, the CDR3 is TGTGCCTGGAGTAAGGGAACAGGAAACACCATATATTTT. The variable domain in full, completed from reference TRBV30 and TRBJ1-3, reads SQTIHQWPATLVQPVGSPLSLECTVEGTSNPNLYWYRQAAGRGLQLLFYSVGIGQISSEVPQNLSASRPQDRQFILSSKKLLLSDSGFYLCAWSKGTGNTIYFGEGSWLTVV.

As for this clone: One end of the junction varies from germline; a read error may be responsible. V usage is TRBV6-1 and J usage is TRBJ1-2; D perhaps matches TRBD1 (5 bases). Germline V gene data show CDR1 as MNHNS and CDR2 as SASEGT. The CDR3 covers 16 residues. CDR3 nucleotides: TGTGCCAGCATTGAACAGTTAGGGGTTCGTAACTATGGCTACACCTTC. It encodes CASIEQLGVRNYGYTF.

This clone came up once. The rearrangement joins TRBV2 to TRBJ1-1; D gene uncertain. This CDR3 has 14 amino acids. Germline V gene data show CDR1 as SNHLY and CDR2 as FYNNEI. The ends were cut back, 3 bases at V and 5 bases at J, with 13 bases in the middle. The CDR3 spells CASSEGEGKTEAFF. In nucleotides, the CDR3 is TGTGCCAGCAGTGAGGGTGAGGGTAAGACTGAAGCTTTCTTT.

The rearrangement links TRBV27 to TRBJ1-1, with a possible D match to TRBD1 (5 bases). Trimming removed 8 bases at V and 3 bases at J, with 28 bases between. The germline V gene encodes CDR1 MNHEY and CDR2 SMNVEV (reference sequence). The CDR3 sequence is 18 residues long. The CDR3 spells CASFPLGVTGEKDTEAFF. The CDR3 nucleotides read TGTGCCAGCTTCCCTCTTGGGGTGACGGGGGAAAAGGACACTGAAGCTTTCTTT.

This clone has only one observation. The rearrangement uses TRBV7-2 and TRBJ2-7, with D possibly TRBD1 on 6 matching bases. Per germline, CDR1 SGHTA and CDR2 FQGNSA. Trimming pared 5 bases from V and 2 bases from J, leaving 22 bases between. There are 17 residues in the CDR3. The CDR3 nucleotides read TGTGCCAGCAGCCGCCCCGGACAGTCACTATTTACCTACGAGCAGTACTTC. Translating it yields CASSRPGQSLFTYEQYF.

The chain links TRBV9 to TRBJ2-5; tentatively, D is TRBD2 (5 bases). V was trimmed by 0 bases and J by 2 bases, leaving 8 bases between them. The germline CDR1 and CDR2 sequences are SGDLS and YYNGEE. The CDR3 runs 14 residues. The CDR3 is CASSVESGQETQYF. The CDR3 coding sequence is TGTGCCAGCAGCGTAGAATCGGGGCAAGAGACCCAGTACTTC.

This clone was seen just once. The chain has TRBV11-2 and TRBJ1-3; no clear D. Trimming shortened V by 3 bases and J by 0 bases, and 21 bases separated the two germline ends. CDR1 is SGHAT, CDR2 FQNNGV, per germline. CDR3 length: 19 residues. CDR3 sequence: CASSFWAESIQFSGNTIYF. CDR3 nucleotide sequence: TGTGCCAGCAGCTTCTGGGCGGAATCCATCCAATTCTCTGGAAACACCATATATTTT. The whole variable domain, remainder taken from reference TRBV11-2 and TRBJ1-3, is EAGVAQSPRYKIIEKRQSVAFWCNPISGHATLYWYQQILGQGPKLLIQFQNNGVVDDSQLPKDRFSAERLKGVDSTLKIQPAKLEDSAVYLCASSFWAESIQFSGNTIYFGEGSWLTVV.

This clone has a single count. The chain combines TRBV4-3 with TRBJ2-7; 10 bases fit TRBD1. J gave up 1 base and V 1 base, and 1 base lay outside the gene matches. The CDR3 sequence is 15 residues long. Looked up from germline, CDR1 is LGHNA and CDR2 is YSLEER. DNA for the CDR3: TGCGCCAGCAGCCAAGGGACAGGGGGTTCCTACGAGCAGTACTTC. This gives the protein CASSQGTGGSYEQYF.

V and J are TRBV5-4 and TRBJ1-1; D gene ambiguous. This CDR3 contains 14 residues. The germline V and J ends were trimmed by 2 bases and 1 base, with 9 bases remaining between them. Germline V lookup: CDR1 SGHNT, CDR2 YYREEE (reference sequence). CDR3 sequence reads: CASSLFKGNTEAFF. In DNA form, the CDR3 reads TGTGCCAGCAGCTTATTCAAGGGGAACACTGAAGCTTTCTTT.

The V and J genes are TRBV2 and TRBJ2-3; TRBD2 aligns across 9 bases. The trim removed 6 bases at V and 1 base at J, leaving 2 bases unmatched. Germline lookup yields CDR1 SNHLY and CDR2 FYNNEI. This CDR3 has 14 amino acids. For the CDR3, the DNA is TGTGCCAGCAGGGAGCGGGGGGGCACAGATACGCAGTATTTT. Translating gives CASRERGGTDTQYF.

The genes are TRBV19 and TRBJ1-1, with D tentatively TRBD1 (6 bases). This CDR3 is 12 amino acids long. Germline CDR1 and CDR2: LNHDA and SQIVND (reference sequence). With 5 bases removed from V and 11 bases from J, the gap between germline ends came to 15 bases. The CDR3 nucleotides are TGTGCCAGTAGTGTTAAAGGGGGGCTTGCTTTCTTT. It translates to CASSVKGGLAFF. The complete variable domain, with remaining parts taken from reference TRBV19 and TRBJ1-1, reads DGGITQSPKYLFRKEGQNVTLSCEQNLNHDAMYWYRQDPGQGLRLIYYSQIVNDFQKGDIAEGYSVSREKKESFPLTVTSAQKNPTAFYLCASSVKGGLAFFGQGTRLTVV.

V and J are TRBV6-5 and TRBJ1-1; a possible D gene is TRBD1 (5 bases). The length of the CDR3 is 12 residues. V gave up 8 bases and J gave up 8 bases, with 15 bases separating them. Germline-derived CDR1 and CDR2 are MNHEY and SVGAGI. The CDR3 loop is CASYPGGREAFF. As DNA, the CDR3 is TGTGCCAGCTACCCTGGGGGGAGAGAAGCTTTCTTT.